This T cell receptor (beta chain) was recorded in a study of somatic mutations in cytotoxic T cells in rheumatoid arthritis. For the study at large: Certain V beta antibody-stained T-cell populations, V beta1+ cells sequenced for TCRB among them, were flow-sorted to nearly 100% purity.

Positive magnetic bead selection isolated CD4+ and CD8+ cells, and flow cytometry checked purity. Germline assignment: CDR1 MRHNA and CDR2 SNTAGT. CDR3 length: 15 residues. V gave up 2 bases and J gave up 3 bases; unmatched junction bases: 2. For this clone: Its antigen is not identified.

Study-wide results and caveats: CD8+ clonality rose with age in rheumatoid arthritis patients, not healthy controls.

Sequencing used immunoSEQ multiplex PCR; TCRdb keeps in-frame clones, though not all of them. Among approximately 20,000 clones listed, around 79% were seen once. The sequenced material came from CD8+ T cells sorted from blood. The V call is TRBV6-4, the J call TRBJ2-5; 11 bases line up with TRBD2. The sequence derives from a woman aged 45 to 65 in good health. CDR3 amino acids: CASSDRGLAEETQYF. The DNA for the CDR3 is TGTGCCAGCAGTGACAGGGGACTAGCGGAAGAGACCCAGTACTTC.